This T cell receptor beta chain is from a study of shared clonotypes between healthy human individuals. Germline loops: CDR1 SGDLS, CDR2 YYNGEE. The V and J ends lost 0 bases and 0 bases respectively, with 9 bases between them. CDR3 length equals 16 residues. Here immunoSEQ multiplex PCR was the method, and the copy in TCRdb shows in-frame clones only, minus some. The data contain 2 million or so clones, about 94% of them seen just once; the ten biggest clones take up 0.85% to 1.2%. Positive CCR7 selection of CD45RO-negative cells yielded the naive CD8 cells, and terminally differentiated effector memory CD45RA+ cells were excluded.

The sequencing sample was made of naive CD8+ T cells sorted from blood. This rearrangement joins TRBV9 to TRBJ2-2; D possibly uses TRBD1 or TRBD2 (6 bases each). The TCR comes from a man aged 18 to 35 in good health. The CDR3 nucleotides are TGTGCCAGCAGCGTAGAGGGGGGTCCGAACACCGGGGAGCTGTTTTTT. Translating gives CASSVEGGPNTGELFF.